This note documents a single T cell receptor (beta chain) sequence. This clone was detected only once. Its specific antigen is unknown. At one boundary the junction diverges from the germline segment, which might be a read error. This sample was included in a study of T cell responses to AZD1222 COVID-19 vaccine (dated by TCRdb to 2020 to 2023). Turning to the overall study: A total of over 230 trial participants underwent TCR sequencing, of whom around 210 had received two doses of AZD1222 and 26 had received two doses of the MenACWY control vaccine. Trial participants were enrolled by age into 18-55, 56-69 and 70-plus year subgroups, with roughly 150, 30 and 60 TCR-sequenced participants respectively. The study at large found these results: Most participants were white British and females outnumbered males, and the authors suggested that clonal diversity may have been underestimated. A significant rise in spike-specific TCR breadth and depth was observed after two AZD1222 doses relative to day 0 and relative to MenACWY recipients. Vaccine-associated CD4 TCRs spanned the whole spike protein, with dominant responses in regions 160-218 and 743-854. The 56-69-year group was small, and its depth increase did not reach significance, likely because of low power. Reportedly, close to half of the unique spike-specific TCRs recognized epitopes lying outside the regions that are mutated in the B.1.351 and B.1.1.7 variants. Conclusions about previously exposed vaccinees are limited because only six or seven AZD1222 recipients were SARS-CoV-2 seropositive at baseline. Because no day 14 peak-response samples were available, repertoires were characterized only after the peak T cell response.

The CDR3 regions of human TCRbeta chains were analyzed by immunosequencing. Per the authors' processing: TCRs in the repertoires were matched against a reference library of SARS-CoV-2-specific TCRs that had been generated with the MIRA antigen-specificity platform. Breadth was defined as the fraction of unique TCRs that were SARS-CoV-2-associated, and depth was defined as the fraction of total T cells that were SARS-CoV-2-associated. Using the MIRA data, every spike-specific TCR was mapped to the spike region that the TCR reacted to and assigned to either a CD4 or a CD8 class. Log10-transformed breadth and depth values were compared by one-way ANOVA with Sidak's multiple comparisons tests. The immuneACCESS repertoire file appears here via TCRdb, limited to in-frame rearrangements. These files lack a portion of the clones; in checked studies, under half of the deficit traces to unresolved V genes, and the cause of the others is not known. D and trimming were read from the DNA, whereas the V and J calls and clone size are those reported in that table. The sample table records some 140,000 clones; about 82% of these occur just once. The top ten clonotypes cover approximately 8% of the sample.

From a lookup of the germline V gene (reference sequence), CDR1 and CDR2 are SSHAT and FNYEAQ. From its cysteine to its phenylalanine, the CDR3 spans 15 amino acids. Only CDR3 DNA is held: 45 bases, read in frame from base 1. This specimen's time point label, per the study, means: about 28 days (+/-7) after the second vaccine dose. This specimen's treatment or condition label, per the study, means: meningococcal conjugate vaccine given as trial control. Vaccinee samples came from UK trials COV001 and COV002, including a single-blind randomized controlled phase 2/3 trial of AZD1222 (ChAdOx1 nCoV-19) in healthy adults. Trial participant PBMC samples were collected at day 0 and day 28 after the second dose for TCRbeta chain sequencing.

Sequences were derived from peripheral blood, sampled 28 days after the second dose of the MenACWY control vaccine. The source of this sequence is an adult who received the MenACWY meningococcal vaccine as a control. The chain links TRBV7-7 with TRBJ1-4; TRBD1 might be the D gene, on 5 matching bases. The nucleotide sequence reads as follows: TGTGCTAGCAGCTCTCCGGGACGCTACGGGGAAAAACTGTTTTTT. It is translated as CASSSPGRYGEKLFF.